These 10 T cell receptor beta chains were all obtained from the same sample, sequenced in a study of blood T cell repertoires in COVID-19 (dated by TCRdb to 2019 to 2021). Library method: the immunoSEQ multiplex PCR assay. The immuneACCESS repertoire file appears here via TCRdb, limited to in-frame rearrangements. These files lack a portion of the clones; in checked studies, under half of the deficit traces to unresolved V genes, and the cause of the others is not known. A total of approximately 400,000 clones appear in this sample, approximately 90% of them only once. The ten largest make up about 0.83% of the sample. Sequences were obtained from PBMCs or T cells enriched from blood (not recorded which). The source of these receptors is a woman aged 40 to 55 who had been exposed to COVID-19.

V usage is TRBV10-3 and J usage is TRBJ2-1; 9 nucleotides line up with TRBD1. The CDR3 runs 15 residues. Trimming took 5 bases from V and 7 from J; bases not matched to a gene: 9. Per the germline V gene, CDR1 is ENHRY and CDR2 is SYGVKD. This CDR3 is CAISLPGQGGNEQFF. CDR3 DNA sequence: TGTGCCATCAGTTTACCGGGACAGGGAGGGAATGAGCAGTTCTTC.

The chain links TRBV19 to TRBJ2-1; TRBD2 aligns across 14 bases. The junction had 6 bases not matched to a gene; V was cut back by 5 bases and J by 9 bases. The CDR3 covers 15 residues. Germline lookup yields CDR1 LNHDA and CDR2 SQIVND (reference sequence). This CDR3 is CASSPWTSGRFEQFF. The CDR3 nucleotides are TGTGCCAGTAGTCCCTGGACTAGCGGGAGGTTTGAGCAGTTCTTC.

This clone was counted a single time. V is TRBV5-4 and J is TRBJ2-1; D might be TRBD2 (6 bases). This CDR3 contains 15 residues. Between the trimmed V and J ends, which lost 4 bases and 1 base, there was a span of 12 bases. Germline CDR1 is SGHNT and CDR2 is YYREEE (reference sequence). The CDR3 sequence is CASSQAGPSYNEQFF. The DNA for the CDR3 is TGTGCCAGCAGCCAAGCGGGTCCTTCCTACAATGAGCAGTTCTTC. Based on the CDR3 plus reference TRBV5-4 and TRBJ2-1, the full variable domain is ETGVTQSPTHLIKTRGQQVTLRCSSQSGHNTVSWYQQALGQGPQFIFQYYREEENGRGNFPPRFSGLQFPNYSSELNVNALELDDSALYLCASSQAGPSYNEQFFGPGTRLTVL.

CDR3 protein: CASSYSGRDFYGYTF. DNA for the CDR3: TGTGCCAGCAGTTACTCGGGCAGGGATTTCTATGGCTACACCTTC. The chain couples TRBV6-2 or TRBV6-3 to TRBJ1-2; D is perhaps TRBD1 (5 bases). V was pared by 0 bases and J by 4 bases, with 12 bases between. The CDR3 contains 15 residues. Germline CDR1 and CDR2: MNHEY and SVGEGT.

This chain links TRBV5-4 with TRBJ2-3; 13 nucleotides agree with TRBD2. The V gene's germline CDR1 is SGHNT and CDR2 YYREEE (reference sequence). The CDR3 sequence is 16 residues long. The trim removed 4 bases at V and 4 bases at J, leaving 6 bases unmatched. The CDR3 spells CASSPKLAGGPDTQYF. The CDR3 DNA reads TGTGCCAGCAGCCCGAAACTAGCGGGGGGGCCAGATACGCAGTATTTT.

This rearrangement joins TRBV6-5 to TRBJ1-2, with 7 bases fitting TRBD1. Germline V gene data show CDR1 as MNHEY and CDR2 as SVGAGI. CDR3 length: 14 amino acids. V lost 5 bases and J lost 3; bases outside the gene matches: 6. CDR3 DNA: TGTGCCAGCAGTCCCTTTGGGACAGACTATGGCTACACCTTC. Residues: CASSPFGTDYGYTF.

The gene calls are TRBV5-8 and TRBJ1-2, with D perhaps matching TRBD1 (6 bases). The ends were cut back, 3 bases at V and 0 bases at J, with 18 bases in the middle. The CDR3 loop spans 17 amino acids. CDR1 and CDR2 (germline): SGHTS, YDEGEE. CDR3 loop: CASSSLTEGETNYGYTF. The CDR3 nucleotides are TGTGCCAGCAGCTCGCTCACTGAGGGGGAAACTAACTATGGCTACACCTTC.

V and J are TRBV10-3 and TRBJ1-2, with TRBD1 matching 7 bases. CDR1 and CDR2 from the germline V gene are ENHRY and SYGVKD. V trimming: 3 bases; J trimming: 6 bases; junction bases outside the gene matches: 10. The CDR3 has 15 amino acids. The CDR3 DNA sequence: TGTGCCATCAGTGACCCCTCCGGGACAGCCCATGGCTACACCTTC. It encodes CAISDPSGTAHGYTF.

The chain uses TRBV5-5 and TRBJ2-7; TRBD1 agrees at 7 bases. This CDR3 contains 16 residues. Germline CDR1 SGHKS, CDR2 YYEKEE (reference sequence). V was clipped by 4 bases and J by 5 bases; unmatched bases: 15. In DNA form, the CDR3 reads TGTGCCAGCAGCCTGGCAAGCGGTGACAGGGTCCACGAGCAGTACTTC. It specifies CASSLASGDRVHEQYF.

The chain has TRBV19 and TRBJ2-7; TRBD1 agrees at 7 bases. CDR1 is LNHDA and CDR2 is SQIVND in the germline V gene (reference sequence). The CDR3 is 17 residues long. After removal of 9 bases from V and 2 bases from J, the junction contained 19 bases not matched to a gene. The CDR3: CASSLANRDSSPYEQYF. CDR3 DNA sequence: TGTGCCAGCAGTCTTGCAAACCGGGACAGCTCTCCCTACGAGCAGTACTTC.